Listed below are T cell receptor beta chains from one sample, sequenced in a study of identical twins. TCRdb passed the 5' RACE reads through MiXCR, listing each CDR3 protein once. The table has roughly 630,000 distinct CDR3 sequences, 7.1% seen once; the top ten hold about 1.6%. The sample was also linked to a second study, of yellow fever vaccine responses in identical twins.

The sequencing input was PBMCs. The origin of the receptors is a woman aged 18 to 35 in good health. Both conserved end residues are part of each CDR3. Each record gives: CDR3 protein, CDR3 DNA, J gene, V gene, clone size, CDR3 length, D gene. The D gene is left open where the match is weak. The size entry is marked missing in some rows and otherwise reads once, few, many or a size class.

CDR3aa: CSARDGSGTSGTVYNEQFF; CDR3nt: TGCAGTGCTAGAGATGGGTCCGGGACTAGCGGGACAGTTTACAATGAGCAGTTCTTC; j_gene: TRBJ2-1; v_gene: TRBV20-1; abundance: many; len: 19; d_gene: TRBD2
CDR3aa: CASSLRTPIDNSPLHF; CDR3nt: TGCGCCAGCAGCCTGAGGACCCCGATCGATAATTCACCCCTCCACTTT; j_gene: TRBJ1-6; v_gene: TRBV5-1; abundance: .; len: 16; d_gene: .
CDR3aa: CASSELTGGQETQYF; CDR3nt: TGCGCCAGCAGTGAATTGACGGGGGGACAAGAGACCCAGTACTTC; j_gene: TRBJ2-5; v_gene: TRBV10-1; abundance: .; len: 15; d_gene: TRBD2
CDR3aa: CSARDVPTDTQYF; CDR3nt: TGCAGTGCTAGAGATGTCCCCACAGATACGCAGTATTTT; j_gene: TRBJ2-3; v_gene: TRBV20-1; abundance: few; len: 13; d_gene: .
CDR3aa: CASSLLAGYDNEQFF; CDR3nt: TGTGCCAGCAGCCTCCTAGCGGGATATGACAATGAGCAGTTCTTC; j_gene: TRBJ2-1; v_gene: TRBV2; abundance: .; len: 15; d_gene: TRBD2
CDR3aa: CAAKSGLANTGELFF; CDR3nt: TGTGCCGCCAAAAGCGGACTAGCGAACACCGGGGAGCTGTTTTTT; j_gene: TRBJ2-2; v_gene: TRBV6-1; abundance: many; len: 15; d_gene: TRBD2
CDR3aa: CSVDKGGGKGYTF; CDR3nt: TGCAGCGTGGATAAAGGGGGAGGAAAAGGCTACACCTTC; j_gene: TRBJ1-2; v_gene: TRBV29-1; abundance: few; len: 13; d_gene: .
CDR3aa: CASSLGSGTGITDTQYF; CDR3nt: TGCGCCAGCAGCTTGGGCTCCGGGACAGGGATTACAGATACGCAGTATTTT; j_gene: TRBJ2-3; v_gene: TRBV5-1; abundance: many; len: 17; d_gene: TRBD1
CDR3aa: CASSLARHEQFF; CDR3nt: TGTGCCAGCAGCTTAGCGCGCCATGAGCAGTTCTTC; j_gene: TRBJ2-1; v_gene: TRBV7-8; abundance: many; len: 12; d_gene: .
CDR3aa: CASSQEGQNYGYTF; CDR3nt: TGCGCCAGCAGCCAAGAGGGGCAGAACTATGGCTACACCTTC; j_gene: TRBJ1-2; v_gene: TRBV4-1; abundance: many; len: 14; d_gene: .
CDR3aa: CASSLPQGLRGLNNEQFF; CDR3nt: TGCGCCAGCAGCTTGCCACAGGGACTAAGGGGGCTAAACAATGAGCAGTTCTTC; j_gene: TRBJ2-1; v_gene: TRBV5-1; abundance: many; len: 18; d_gene: .
CDR3aa: CASSFQGERFNEQFF; CDR3nt: TGTGCCAGCAGTTTCCAGGGCGAAAGATTCAATGAGCAGTTCTTC; j_gene: TRBJ2-1; v_gene: TRBV27; abundance: few; len: 15; d_gene: .
CDR3aa: CASSFPGQGTLGELFF; CDR3nt: TGTGCCAGCAGTTTCCCGGGACAGGGAACACTGGGGGAGCTGTTTTTT; j_gene: TRBJ2-2; v_gene: TRBV7-9; abundance: few; len: 16; d_gene: TRBD1
CDR3aa: CSAREIEDPRWDTQYF; CDR3nt: TGCAGTGCTAGAGAGATAGAGGACCCGAGGTGGGATACGCAGTATTTT; j_gene: TRBJ2-3; v_gene: TRBV20-1; abundance: .; len: 16; d_gene: .
CDR3aa: CASSFTGLSTDTQYF; CDR3nt: TGTGCCAGCAGCTTCACGGGATTAAGCACAGATACGCAGTATTTT; j_gene: TRBJ2-3; v_gene: TRBV7-9; abundance: few; len: 15; d_gene: .
CDR3aa: CSAYKLGTGADTQYF; CDR3nt: TGCAGTGCTTACAAACTCGGGACAGGGGCCGATACGCAGTATTTT; j_gene: TRBJ2-3; v_gene: TRBV20-1; abundance: few; len: 15; d_gene: TRBD1
CDR3aa: CSARDRGVRSYNEQFF; CDR3nt: TGCAGTGCTAGAGACCGCGGGGTACGCTCCTACAATGAGCAGTTCTTC; j_gene: TRBJ2-1; v_gene: TRBV20-1; abundance: .; len: 16; d_gene: .
CDR3aa: CASSIAGQGVGAKNIQYF; CDR3nt: TGTGCCAGCAGCATAGCGGGACAGGGGGTAGGAGCCAAAAACATTCAGTACTTC; j_gene: TRBJ2-4; v_gene: TRBV7-8; abundance: .; len: 18; d_gene: TRBD1
CDR3aa: CAISEERGVTDTQYF; CDR3nt: TGTGCCATCAGTGAGGAGCGGGGGGTCACAGATACGCAGTATTTT; j_gene: TRBJ2-3; v_gene: TRBV10-3; abundance: few; len: 15; d_gene: TRBD2
CDR3aa: CASSILGAGEQYF; CDR3nt: TGTGCCAGTAGTATCCTGGGGGCGGGCGAGCAGTACTTC; j_gene: TRBJ2-7; v_gene: TRBV19; abundance: few; len: 13; d_gene: .
CDR3aa: CASSYRGRGQETQYF; CDR3nt: TGTGCCAGCAGTTACAGGGGAAGAGGCCAAGAGACCCAGTACTTC; j_gene: TRBJ2-5; v_gene: TRBV6-5; abundance: .; len: 15; d_gene: .
CDR3aa: CASRREEKETQYF; CDR3nt: TGTGCCAGCAGGCGGGAGGAGAAAGAGACCCAGTACTTC; j_gene: TRBJ2-5; v_gene: TRBV2; abundance: few; len: 13; d_gene: TRBD2
CDR3aa: CASKLVARYNEQFF; CDR3nt: TGTGCCAGCAAATTAGTCGCTAGATACAATGAGCAGTTCTTC; j_gene: TRBJ2-1; v_gene: TRBV6-1; abundance: few; len: 14; d_gene: .
CDR3aa: CASSIADTDTQYF; CDR3nt: TGTGCCAGCAGTATAGCGGACACAGATACGCAGTATTTT; j_gene: TRBJ2-3; v_gene: TRBV12-3/TRBV12-4; abundance: .; len: 13; d_gene: .
CDR3aa: CASSESAGNNSPLHF; CDR3nt: TGTGCCAGCAGTGAATCCGCAGGAAATAATTCACCCCTCCACTTT; j_gene: TRBJ1-6; v_gene: TRBV25-1; abundance: few; len: 15; d_gene: .
CDR3aa: CASSRTSSGSDTQYF; CDR3nt: TGTGCCAGCAGCCGGACTAGCTCTGGGTCAGATACGCAGTATTTT; j_gene: TRBJ2-3; v_gene: TRBV7-9; abundance: .; len: 15; d_gene: TRBD2
CDR3aa: CASSSGLAGGREQFF; CDR3nt: TGTGCCAGCAGTTCCGGACTAGCGGGGGGCCGAGAGCAGTTCTTC; j_gene: TRBJ2-1; v_gene: TRBV28; abundance: few; len: 15; d_gene: TRBD2
CDR3aa: CASRNNGLAGGPRDSEQFF; CDR3nt: TGTGCCAGCAGGAACAATGGACTAGCGGGAGGGCCGCGCGATAGTGAGCAGTTCTTC; j_gene: TRBJ2-1; v_gene: TRBV2; abundance: .; len: 19; d_gene: TRBD2
CDR3aa: CASSEGSFSNQPQHF; CDR3nt: TGTGCCAGCTCGGAGGGGTCGTTTAGCAATCAGCCCCAGCATTTT; j_gene: TRBJ1-5; v_gene: TRBV6-1; abundance: few; len: 15; d_gene: .
CDR3aa: CASSTRTGYNYGYTF; CDR3nt: TGTGCCAGCAGTACAAGGACAGGGTATAACTATGGCTACACCTTC; j_gene: TRBJ1-2; v_gene: TRBV2; abundance: .; len: 15; d_gene: TRBD1
CDR3aa: CASSLRRTNTGELFF; CDR3nt: TGTGCCAGCAGCTTAAGACGGACGAACACCGGGGAGCTGTTTTTT; j_gene: TRBJ2-2; v_gene: TRBV11-1; abundance: few; len: 15; d_gene: .
CDR3aa: CASSSPLDPRQFF; CDR3nt: TGTGCCAGCAGCTCCCCCTTGGACCCAAGGCAGTTCTTC; j_gene: TRBJ2-1; v_gene: TRBV11-3; abundance: many; len: 13; d_gene: .
CDR3aa: CSAQDAGVSYNEQFF; CDR3nt: TGCAGCGCCCAAGACGCGGGAGTCTCCTACAATGAGCAGTTCTTC; j_gene: TRBJ2-1; v_gene: TRBV29-1; abundance: medium-sized; len: 15; d_gene: TRBD2
CDR3aa: CSIQPAGGAKNIQYF; CDR3nt: TGCAGTATACAACCAGCGGGAGGGGCCAAAAACATTCAGTACTTC; j_gene: TRBJ2-4; v_gene: TRBV20-1; abundance: few; len: 15; d_gene: TRBD2
CDR3aa: CSARDEKMDYNEQFF; CDR3nt: TGCAGTGCTAGAGATGAGAAAATGGACTACAATGAGCAGTTCTTC; j_gene: TRBJ2-1; v_gene: TRBV20-1; abundance: few; len: 15; d_gene: .
CDR3aa: CASSLDAGQGYGYTF; CDR3nt: TGTGCCAGCAGTTTAGACGCGGGACAGGGGTACGGCTACACCTTC; j_gene: TRBJ1-2; v_gene: TRBV12-3/TRBV12-4; abundance: few; len: 15; d_gene: TRBD1
CDR3aa: CASTRGSYGYTF; CDR3nt: TGTGCCAGCACCCGGGGGTCCTATGGCTACACCTTC; j_gene: TRBJ1-2; v_gene: TRBV6-5; abundance: few; len: 12; d_gene: .
CDR3aa: CAITQDRENQPQHF; CDR3nt: TGTGCCATCACTCAGGACAGGGAAAATCAGCCCCAGCATTTT; j_gene: TRBJ1-5; v_gene: TRBV10-3; abundance: few; len: 14; d_gene: TRBD1
CDR3aa: CATAPGQGFSGYTF; CDR3nt: TGTGCCACCGCCCCGGGACAGGGATTTTCTGGCTACACCTTC; j_gene: TRBJ1-2; v_gene: TRBV10-3; abundance: many; len: 14; d_gene: TRBD1
CDR3aa: CASSQDRTDTNSPLHF; CDR3nt: TGCGCCAGCAGCCAAGATAGGACAGACACGAATTCACCCCTCCACTTT; j_gene: TRBJ1-6; v_gene: TRBV4-1; abundance: few; len: 16; d_gene: .
CDR3aa: CASTGRLAGVGETQYF; CDR3nt: TGTGCCAGCACCGGGAGGCTAGCGGGAGTTGGAGAGACCCAGTACTTC; j_gene: TRBJ2-5; v_gene: TRBV7-9; abundance: once; len: 16; d_gene: TRBD2
CDR3aa: CASSLGSWGSTDTQYF; CDR3nt: TGTGCCAGCAGCTTAGGGTCTTGGGGCAGCACAGATACGCAGTATTTT; j_gene: TRBJ2-3; v_gene: TRBV11-2; abundance: few; len: 16; d_gene: .
CDR3aa: CASSEGAASNEKLFF; CDR3nt: TGTGCCAGCAGTGAAGGAGCGGCCTCTAATGAAAAACTGTTTTTT; j_gene: TRBJ1-4; v_gene: TRBV2; abundance: few; len: 15; d_gene: .
CDR3aa: CASGRTGEAFF; CDR3nt: TGTGCCAGCGGGCGGACAGGGGAAGCTTTCTTT; j_gene: TRBJ1-1; v_gene: TRBV7-9; abundance: .; len: 11; d_gene: TRBD1